The source of this T cell receptor (beta chain) is a study of T cell changes during pregnancy in multiple sclerosis. Data came from immunoSEQ multiplex PCR; TCRdb stores just in-frame clones and leaves some out. The sample carries about 47,000 clones, 80% to 90% recorded once. Germline CDR1 MNHNY, CDR2 SVGAGI (reference sequence). V was clipped by 2 bases and J by 0 bases, with 11 bases between them. This CDR3 spans 16 amino acids. The TCR was taken from a female donor with multiple sclerosis, enrolled in a pregnancy study. Sequenced material: CD8+ T cells from peripheral blood mononuclear cells, taken in the second trimester of pregnancy. The chain links TRBV6-6 to TRBJ1-5, with unresolved D. As DNA, the CDR3 is TGTGCCAGCAGTTACATGGCAGATTATAGCAATCAGCCCCAGCATTTT. Amino acids: CASSYMADYSNQPQHF.